This entry lists 12 T cell receptor beta chains sequenced from one sample in a study of control samples from healthy donors and cancer patients. Only in-frame clones appear in the TCRdb table, and some are missing; sequencing was by immunoSEQ multiplex PCR. The table has roughly 120,000 clones, nearly 95% seen once. The sequenced sample consisted of blood. The receptors derive from a man aged 25 to 40 in good health.

This clone was recorded once. The chain couples TRBV10-1 to TRBJ2-7; possibly TRBD1 or TRBD2 for D (6 bases each). Per germline, CDR1 WNHNN and CDR2 SYGVQD (reference sequence). The CDR3 is made up of 14 amino acids. V shed 8 bases and J shed 6 bases, with 20 bases lying between them. Written as DNA, the CDR3 is TGCGCCAGCCAAAAAGGGGGGAACTGGACCGAGCAGTACGTC. Amino acids: CASQKGGNWTEQYV.

This clone appeared once. In DNA, the CDR3 is TGTGCCACCGGGACAGGCTACGAGCAGTACTTC. Translated: CATGTGYEQYF. The V gene is TRBV10-3, the J gene TRBJ2-7, with 8 nucleotides matching TRBD1. The trim removed 10 bases at V and 3 bases at J, leaving 2 bases unmatched. CDR1 ENHRY and CDR2 SYGVKD come from the germline V gene. This CDR3 spans 11 amino acids.

The chain links TRBV2 to TRBJ2-7; TRBD1 might be the D (7 bases). In germline, CDR1 is SNHLY, CDR2 FYNNEI. This CDR3 region has 14 residues. V lost 4 bases to trimming and J lost 3 bases, with 13 bases between them. The DNA for the CDR3 is TGTGCCAGCAGTGGCCGCAGGGGGGACTACGAGCAGTACTTC. Translating gives CASSGRRGDYEQYF.

This chain joins TRBV2 and TRBJ2-2, with 7 bases fitting TRBD1. Germline V gene data show CDR1 as SNHLY and CDR2 as FYNNEI. This CDR3 contains 14 residues. After removal of 7 bases from V and 2 bases from J, the junction contained 4 bases not matched to a gene. The DNA of the CDR3 is TGTGCCAGCAAGGGGGCCGGAAACACCGGGGAGCTGTTTTTT. Translation: CASKGAGNTGELFF.

The rearrangement uses TRBV5-4 and TRBJ1-2; D unresolved. Trimming pared 3 bases from V and 8 bases from J, leaving 20 bases between. The germline V gene encodes CDR1 SGHNT and CDR2 YYREEE (reference sequence). The CDR3 is 15 residues long. CDR3 in DNA: TGTGCCAGCAGCTCCTACGAGGAAAGTCAGAGAGGCTACACCTTC. Residues: CASSSYEESQRGYTF.

The chain has TRBV6-6 and TRBJ1-4, with a possible D match to TRBD1 (5 bases). The CDR3 contains 16 residues. Trimming left V 6 bases short and J 7 bases short, with 21 bases between. Germline-derived CDR1 and CDR2 are MNHNY and SVGAGI (reference sequence). CDR3 in amino acids: CASSRPGASGPEKLFF. The CDR3 bases are TGTGCCAGCAGCCGGCCTGGGGCCTCGGGACCTGAAAAACTGTTTTTT.

V and J are TRBV3-1 (or the pseudogene TRBV3-2) and TRBJ2-5, with D unresolved. Germline V lookup: CDR1 LGHDT, CDR2 YNNKEL (reference sequence). The germline V and J ends were trimmed by 1 base and 5 bases, with 5 bases remaining between them. The length of the CDR3 is 12 residues. The CDR3, as DNA: TGTGCCAGCAGCCAAGCGGGTGAGACCCAGTACTTC. This sequence encodes CASSQAGETQYF.

The chain joins TRBV10-3 to TRBJ2-3, with 11 bases identical to TRBD2. The CDR3 has 16 residues. J was trimmed by 1 base and V by 2 bases; bases with no gene match: 2. CDR1 and CDR2 from the germline V gene are ENHRY and SYGVKD. CDR3 bases: TGTGCCATCAGTGAGGGGACTAGCGGCCGCACAGATACGCAGTATTTT. It encodes CAISEGTSGRTDTQYF.

The chain employs TRBV21-1 and TRBJ2-7; the D call TRBD1 from the table was never checked on the DNA. TRBV21-1 is recorded as a pseudogene. The CDR3 consists of 15 residues. The DNA of the CDR3 is TGTGCCAGCAGCTCTCGGTACAGGGAGATCTACGAGCAGTACGTC. This sequence encodes CASSSRYREIYEQYV.

This chain joins TRBV5-5 and TRBJ1-2, with TRBD1 matching over 7 bases. Trimming took 6 bases from V and 4 from J; bases not matched to a gene: 12. Germline V gives CDR1 SGHKS, CDR2 YYEKEE (reference sequence). This CDR3 is built from 15 residues. The DNA for the CDR3 is TGTGCCAGCACCGCCGGACAGGCTAACTTCTATGGCTACACCTTC. Translated, it gives CASTAGQANFYGYTF.

The rearrangement links TRBV3-1 (or the pseudogene TRBV3-2) to TRBJ1-2, with D possibly TRBD1 on 6 matching bases. This CDR3 has 17 residues. V was clipped by 2 bases and J by 4 bases, with 20 bases between them. Germline CDR1 reads LGHDT; CDR2 reads YNNKEL (reference sequence). CDR3 protein: CASSQLTSLGAAYGYTF. CDR3 in DNA: TGTGCCAGCAGCCAACTCACTTCTCTGGGGGCCGCCTATGGCTACACCTTC.

This chain links TRBV5-8 with TRBJ1-5; D might be TRBD1 (5 bases). Trimming removed 4 bases from V and 2 bases from J, with 13 bases in between. The CDR3 sequence is 15 residues long. Germline V gives CDR1 SGHTS, CDR2 YDEGEE. DNA for the CDR3: TGTGCCAGCAGCCCGACCGGACAAGGCAATCAGCCCCAGCATTTT. Translating it yields CASSPTGQGNQPQHF.